Below, 13 T cell receptor beta chains from the same sample are listed, as sequenced in a study of cytomegalovirus exposure and HLA in healthy donors. Profiling relied on immunoSEQ multiplex PCR, and the TCRdb table lists in-frame clones only, not all of them. The repertoire has about 250,000 clones, 87% of them found once; the top ten carry 12%. Sequenced sample: PBMCs. The receptor source for this set is a young man in good health and CMV-seropositive.

This clone was picked up many times. J is TRBJ1-2 and V is TRBV5-6; TRBD1 aligns across 7 bases. Germline V gives CDR1 SGHDT, CDR2 YYEEEE. J gave up 0 bases and V 0 bases, and 8 bases lay outside the gene matches. This CDR3 comprises 17 residues. CDR3 coding DNA: TGTGCCAGCAGCTTGGTCGGCTGGGACAGTTCTAACTATGGCTACACCTTC. Protein product: CASSLVGWDSSNYGYTF. Drawing the rest from reference TRBV5-6 and TRBJ1-2, the complete variable domain is DAGVTQSPTHLIKTRGQQVTLRCSPKSGHDTVSWYQQALGQGPQFIFQYYEEEERQRGNFPDRFSGHQFPNYSSELNVNALLLGDSALYLCASSLVGWDSSNYGYTFGSGTRLTVV.

This clone appeared once. This chain uses TRBV29-1 with TRBJ1-2, with D hard to call. The V end lost 8 bases, the J end lost 10 bases, and 17 bases lay between the germline ends. Germline CDR1 is SQVTM and CDR2 is ANQGSEA. The CDR3 loop spans 11 amino acids. This CDR3 is CSSQANSDYTF. The CDR3 DNA follows: TGCAGCTCCCAGGCCAACTCGGACTACACCTTC.

This chain uses TRBV6-5 with TRBJ2-5, with no clear D. This CDR3 is 14 amino acids long. CDR1 and CDR2 (germline): MNHEY, SVGAGI. With 0 bases removed from V and 3 bases from J, the gap between germline ends came to 8 bases. The CDR3 nucleotides are TGTGCCAGCAGTTACTCGTTCCGGAAAGAGACCCAGTACTTC. Translating it yields CASSYSFRKETQYF.

The rearrangement joins TRBV5-4 to TRBJ1-2; 7 nucleotides match TRBD1. The CDR3 totals 15 residues. Looked up from germline, CDR1 is SGHNT and CDR2 is YYREEE (reference sequence). V shed 3 bases and J 1 base; nucleotides not matched to a gene: 6. This chain's CDR3 is CASSSGDRINYGYTF. The DNA for the CDR3 is TGTGCCAGCAGCTCTGGGGACAGAATTAACTATGGCTACACCTTC.

The V call is TRBV11-2, the J call TRBJ2-7; D may correspond to TRBD1 or TRBD2 (5 bases each). Germline V gives CDR1 SGHAT, CDR2 FQNNGV. V was clipped by 2 bases and J by 2 bases, with 19 bases between them. This CDR3 contains 17 residues. CDR3 protein: CASSLSNLGQGPYEQYF. The CDR3 DNA reads TGTGCCAGCAGCTTAAGTAATTTGGGGCAGGGACCCTACGAGCAGTACTTC.

The chain recombines TRBV5-1 with TRBJ2-5, with D possibly matching TRBD2 (5 bases). Germline V CDR1 and CDR2: SGHRS, YFSETQ. The V end was cut by 1 base, the J end by 5 bases, with 15 bases between. This CDR3 contains 15 residues. The CDR3 region is CASSLPYPAAETQYF. The DNA of the CDR3 is TGCGCCAGCAGCTTGCCCTACCCAGCGGCGGAGACCCAGTACTTC.

The rearrangement joins TRBV5-1 to TRBJ2-1; possible D gene TRBD1, 5 bases. Germline V lookup: CDR1 SGHRS, CDR2 YFSETQ. This CDR3 region has 15 residues. V lost 0 bases, J lost 4 bases, and 11 bases lay in between. CDR3 residues: CASSLATDNYNEQFF. DNA of the CDR3: TGCGCCAGCAGCTTGGCGACAGACAATTACAATGAGCAGTTCTTC.

This clone has just one count. The J gene is TRBJ1-3, the V gene TRBV28; perhaps TRBD1 as D (6 bases). Germline CDR1 is MDHEN and CDR2 is SYDVKM. Trimming took off 3 bases at V and 8 bases at J, with 14 bases between the two ends. The CDR3 contains 14 residues. The CDR3 DNA is TGTGCCAGCAGTTTTAACGGTAACAGGGACACCATATATTTT. Protein: CASSFNGNRDTIYF. Together with reference TRBV28 and TRBJ1-3, the CDR3 gives the full variable domain: DVKVTQSSRYLVKRTGEKVFLECVQDMDHENMFWYRQDPGLGLRLIYFSYDVKMKEKGDIPEGYSVSREKKERFSLILESASTNQTSMYLCASSFNGNRDTIYFGEGSWLTVV.

This sequence joins TRBV21-1 and TRBJ2-7. TRBV21-1 is a known pseudogene. The CDR3 spans 11 residues. For the CDR3, the DNA is TGTGCCAGCAGCAACTTCAACGAGCAGTACTTC. This sequence encodes CASSNFNEQYF.

V and J are TRBV19 and TRBJ1-5; tentatively, D is TRBD1 (5 bases). V was cut by 9 bases and J by 6 bases, with 21 bases left in between. This CDR3 has 15 amino acids. Germline CDR1 reads LNHDA; CDR2 reads SQIVND (reference sequence). The CDR3 coding sequence is TGTGCCAGCCAACCCTCCCAGGGAAACCTTCAGCCCCAGCATTTT. Protein: CASQPSQGNLQPQHF.

In its sample, this clone was seen once. The V and J genes are TRBV27 and TRBJ2-7, with a weak D call TRBD2 (6 bases). V was clipped by 6 bases and J by 1 base, with 16 bases between them. Germline values: CDR1 MNHEY, CDR2 SMNVEV (reference sequence). This CDR3 is 15 amino acids long. The CDR3, as DNA: TGTGCCAGCAGGACGGGTGGGGGGAGGTCCTACGAGCAGTACTTC. Protein: CASRTGGGRSYEQYF.

This rearrangement joins TRBV7-9 to TRBJ2-7, with D unresolved. Trimming removed 0 bases at V and 1 base at J, with 7 bases between. This CDR3 spans 14 amino acids. CDR1 and CDR2 from the germline V gene are SEHNR and FQNEAQ (reference sequence). The CDR3 reads CASSLAVASYEQYF. The CDR3 DNA sequence: TGTGCCAGCAGCTTAGCCGTCGCTTCCTACGAGCAGTACTTC.

This clone was observed once. The chain carries TRBV6-5 and TRBJ2-7; weak D call: TRBD2 (5 bases). V was clipped by 7 bases and J by 7 bases, with 17 bases between them. This CDR3 contains 13 residues. Per the germline V gene, CDR1 is MNHEY and CDR2 is SVGAGI. The CDR3 sequence is CASTPGLVSEQYF. The CDR3 DNA follows: TGTGCCAGCACCCCCGGACTTGTTTCGGAGCAGTACTTC.